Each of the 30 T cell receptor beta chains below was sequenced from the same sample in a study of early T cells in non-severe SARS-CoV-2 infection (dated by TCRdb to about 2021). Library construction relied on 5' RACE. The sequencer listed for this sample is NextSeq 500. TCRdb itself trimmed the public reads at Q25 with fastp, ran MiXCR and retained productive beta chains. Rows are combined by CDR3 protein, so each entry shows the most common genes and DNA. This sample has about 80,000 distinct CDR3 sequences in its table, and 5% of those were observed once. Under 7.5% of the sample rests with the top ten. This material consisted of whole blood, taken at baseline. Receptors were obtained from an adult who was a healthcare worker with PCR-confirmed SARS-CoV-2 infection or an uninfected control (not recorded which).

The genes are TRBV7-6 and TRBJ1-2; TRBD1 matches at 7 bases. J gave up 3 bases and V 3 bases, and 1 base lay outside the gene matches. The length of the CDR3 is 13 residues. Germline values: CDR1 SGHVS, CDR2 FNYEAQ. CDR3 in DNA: TGTGCCAGCAGCTTTGACAGGGACTATGGCTACACCTTC. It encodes CASSFDRDYGYTF.

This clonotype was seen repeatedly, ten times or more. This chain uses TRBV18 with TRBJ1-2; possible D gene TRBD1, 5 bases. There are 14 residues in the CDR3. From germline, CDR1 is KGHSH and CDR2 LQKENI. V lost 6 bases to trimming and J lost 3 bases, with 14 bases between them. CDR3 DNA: TGTGCCAGCTCCTTCGACCGGGACGACTATGGCTACACCTTC. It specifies CASSFDRDDYGYTF. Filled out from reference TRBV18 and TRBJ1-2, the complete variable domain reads NAGVMQNPRHLVRRRGQEARLRCSPMKGHSHVYWYRQLPEEGLKFMVYLQKENIIDESGMPKERFSAEFPKEGPSILRIQQVVRGDSAAYFCASSFDRDDYGYTFGSGTRLTVV.

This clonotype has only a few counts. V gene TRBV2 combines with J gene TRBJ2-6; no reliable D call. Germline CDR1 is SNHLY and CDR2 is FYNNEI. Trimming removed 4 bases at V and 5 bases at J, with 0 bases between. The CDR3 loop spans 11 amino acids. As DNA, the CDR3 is TGTGCCAGCAGTGGGGCCAACGTCCTGACTTTC. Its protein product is CASSGANVLTF.

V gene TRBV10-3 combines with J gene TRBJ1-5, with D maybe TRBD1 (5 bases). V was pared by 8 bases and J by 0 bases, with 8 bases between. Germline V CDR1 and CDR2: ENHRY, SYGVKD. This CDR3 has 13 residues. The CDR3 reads CAIGRDSNQPQHF. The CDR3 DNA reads TGTGCCATCGGCAGGGATAGCAATCAGCCCCAGCATTTT.

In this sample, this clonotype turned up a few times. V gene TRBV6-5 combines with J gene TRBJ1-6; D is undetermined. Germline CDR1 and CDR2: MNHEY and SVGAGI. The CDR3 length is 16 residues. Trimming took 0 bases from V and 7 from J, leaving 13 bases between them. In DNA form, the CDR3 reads TGTGCCAGCAGTTACTCGGGAAGAGGGAGAAATTCACCCCTCCACTTT. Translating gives CASSYSGRGRNSPLHF.

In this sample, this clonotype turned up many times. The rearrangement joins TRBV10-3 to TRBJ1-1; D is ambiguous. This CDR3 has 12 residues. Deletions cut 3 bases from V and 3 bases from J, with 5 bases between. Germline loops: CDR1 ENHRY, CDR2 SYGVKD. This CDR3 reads CAISDSYTEAFF. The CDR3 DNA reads TGTGCCATCAGTGACTCTTACACTGAAGCTTTCTTT.

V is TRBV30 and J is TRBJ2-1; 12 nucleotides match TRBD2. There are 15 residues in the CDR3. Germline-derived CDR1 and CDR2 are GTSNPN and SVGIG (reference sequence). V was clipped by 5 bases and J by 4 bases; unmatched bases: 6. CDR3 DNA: TGTGCCTGGGACCCGGGGACTAGCGGGTACAATGAGCAGTTCTTC. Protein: CAWDPGTSGYNEQFF. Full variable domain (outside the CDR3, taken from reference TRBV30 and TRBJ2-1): SQTIHQWPATLVQPVGSPLSLECTVEGTSNPNLYWYRQAAGRGLQLLFYSVGIGQISSEVPQNLSASRPQDRQFILSSKKLLLSDSGFYLCAWDPGTSGYNEQFFGPGTRLTVL.

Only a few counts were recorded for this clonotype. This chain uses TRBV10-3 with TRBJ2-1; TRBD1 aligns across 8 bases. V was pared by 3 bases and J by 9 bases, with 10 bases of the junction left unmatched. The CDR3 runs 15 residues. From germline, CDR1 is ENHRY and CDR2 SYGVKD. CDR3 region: CAISDPGQGAGEQFF. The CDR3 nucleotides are TGTGCCATCAGTGATCCCGGCCAGGGGGCGGGTGAGCAGTTCTTC.

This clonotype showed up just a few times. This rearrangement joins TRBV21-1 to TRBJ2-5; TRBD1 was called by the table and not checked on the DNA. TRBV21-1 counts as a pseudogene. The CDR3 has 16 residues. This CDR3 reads CASSKGTASGQETQYF. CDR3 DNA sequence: TGTGCCAGCAGCAAAGGGACAGCCAGCGGGCAAGAGACCCAGTACTTC.

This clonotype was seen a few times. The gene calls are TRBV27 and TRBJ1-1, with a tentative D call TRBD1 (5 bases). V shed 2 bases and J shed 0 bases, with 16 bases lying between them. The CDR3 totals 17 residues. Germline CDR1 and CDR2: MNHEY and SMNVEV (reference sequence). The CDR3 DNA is TGTGCCAGCAGTTTAAGGGGCAGATCGGCGGTGAACACTGAAGCTTTCTTT. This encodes CASSLRGRSAVNTEAFF.

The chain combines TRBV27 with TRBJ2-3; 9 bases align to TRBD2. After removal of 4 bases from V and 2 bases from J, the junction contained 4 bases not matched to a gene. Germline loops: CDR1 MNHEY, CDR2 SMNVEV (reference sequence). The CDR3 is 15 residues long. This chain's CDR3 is CASSSIAGVTDTQYF. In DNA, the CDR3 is TGTGCCAGCAGTTCCATAGCGGGGGTCACAGATACGCAGTATTTT.

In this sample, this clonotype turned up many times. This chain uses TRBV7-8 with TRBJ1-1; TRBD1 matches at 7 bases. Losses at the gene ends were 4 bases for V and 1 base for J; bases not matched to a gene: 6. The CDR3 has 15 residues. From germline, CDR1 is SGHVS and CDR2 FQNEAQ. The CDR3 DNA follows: TGTGCCAGCAGCTCGAAAGGGACAGCGAACACTGAAGCTTTCTTT. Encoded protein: CASSSKGTANTEAFF.

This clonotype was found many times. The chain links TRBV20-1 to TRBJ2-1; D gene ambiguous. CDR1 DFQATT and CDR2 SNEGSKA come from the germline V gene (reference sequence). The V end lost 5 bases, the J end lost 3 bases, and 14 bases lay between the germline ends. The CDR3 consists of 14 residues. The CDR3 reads CSAAPGPRYNEQFF. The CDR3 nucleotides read TGCAGTGCTGCCCCTGGCCCCCGCTACAATGAGCAGTTCTTC.

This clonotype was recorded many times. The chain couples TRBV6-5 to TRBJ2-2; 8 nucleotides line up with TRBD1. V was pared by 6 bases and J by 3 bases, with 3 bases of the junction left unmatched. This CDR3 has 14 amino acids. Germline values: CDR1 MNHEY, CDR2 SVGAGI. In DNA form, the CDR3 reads TGTGCCAGCAGGATGACAGGGGACACCGGGGAGCTGTTTTTT. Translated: CASRMTGDTGELFF.

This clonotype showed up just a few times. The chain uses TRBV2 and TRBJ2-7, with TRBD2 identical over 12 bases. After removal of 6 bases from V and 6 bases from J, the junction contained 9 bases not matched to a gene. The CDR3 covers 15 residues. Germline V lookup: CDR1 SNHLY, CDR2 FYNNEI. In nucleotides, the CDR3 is TGTGCCAGCAGAGGAGGACTAGCGGGAAGGAGCGAGCAGTACTTC. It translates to CASRGGLAGRSEQYF. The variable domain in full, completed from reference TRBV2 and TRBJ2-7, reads EPEVTQTPSHQVTQMGQEVILRCVPISNHLYFYWYRQILGQKVEFLVSFYNNEISEKSEIFDDQFSVERPDGSNFTLKIRSTKLEDSAMYFCASRGGLAGRSEQYFGPGTRLTVT.

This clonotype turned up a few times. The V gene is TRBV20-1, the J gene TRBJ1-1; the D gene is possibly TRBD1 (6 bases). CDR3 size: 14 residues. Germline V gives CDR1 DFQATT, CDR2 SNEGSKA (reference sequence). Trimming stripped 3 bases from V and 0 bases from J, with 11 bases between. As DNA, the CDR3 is TGCAGTGCTAGGAAGGACAGCCTGAACACTGAAGCTTTCTTT. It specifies CSARKDSLNTEAFF.

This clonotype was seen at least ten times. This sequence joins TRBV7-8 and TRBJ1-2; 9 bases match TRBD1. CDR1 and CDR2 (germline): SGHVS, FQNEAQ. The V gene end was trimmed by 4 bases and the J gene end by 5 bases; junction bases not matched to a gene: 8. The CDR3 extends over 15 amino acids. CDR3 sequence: CASSSAGTGSYGYTF. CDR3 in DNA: TGTGCCAGCAGCTCCGCCGGGACAGGGTCTTATGGCTACACCTTC. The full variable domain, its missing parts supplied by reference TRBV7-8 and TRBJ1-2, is GAGVSQSPRYKVAKRGQDVALRCDPISGHVSLFWYQQALGQGPEFLTYFQNEAQLDKSGLPSDRFFAERPEGSVSTLKIQRTQQEDSAVYLCASSSAGTGSYGYTFGSGTRLTVV.

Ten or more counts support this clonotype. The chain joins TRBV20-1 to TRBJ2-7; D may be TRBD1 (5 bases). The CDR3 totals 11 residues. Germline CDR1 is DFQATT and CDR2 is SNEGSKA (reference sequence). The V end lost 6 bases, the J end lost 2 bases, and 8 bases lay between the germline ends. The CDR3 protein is CSALDTYEQYF. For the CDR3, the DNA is TGCAGTGCGCTGGACACCTACGAGCAGTACTTC.

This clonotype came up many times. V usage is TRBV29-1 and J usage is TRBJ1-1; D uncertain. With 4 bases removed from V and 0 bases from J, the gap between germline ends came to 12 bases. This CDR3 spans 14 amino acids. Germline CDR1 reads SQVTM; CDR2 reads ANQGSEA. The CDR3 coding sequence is TGCAGCGTTGTAAAGGGTACCTTGAACACTGAAGCTTTCTTT. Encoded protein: CSVVKGTLNTEAFF.

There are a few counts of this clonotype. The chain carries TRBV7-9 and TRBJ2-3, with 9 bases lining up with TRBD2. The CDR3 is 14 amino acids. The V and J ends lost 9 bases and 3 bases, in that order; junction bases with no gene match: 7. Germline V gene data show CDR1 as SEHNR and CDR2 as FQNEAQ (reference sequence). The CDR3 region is CARSAGGRTDTQYF. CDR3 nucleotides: TGTGCCAGGTCAGCGGGAGGAAGGACAGATACGCAGTATTTT.

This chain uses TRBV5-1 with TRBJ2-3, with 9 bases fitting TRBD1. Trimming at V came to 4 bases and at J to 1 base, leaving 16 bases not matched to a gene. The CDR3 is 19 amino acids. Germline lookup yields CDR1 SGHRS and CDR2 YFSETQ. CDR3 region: CASSPGQGGYYTRTDTQYF. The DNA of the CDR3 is TGCGCCAGCAGCCCGGGACAGGGTGGCTACTATACTCGCACAGATACGCAGTATTTT.

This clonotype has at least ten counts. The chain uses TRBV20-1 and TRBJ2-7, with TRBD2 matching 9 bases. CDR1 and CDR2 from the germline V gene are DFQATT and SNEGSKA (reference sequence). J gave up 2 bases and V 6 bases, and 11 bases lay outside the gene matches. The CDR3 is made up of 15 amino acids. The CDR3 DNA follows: TGCAGTGCACCAACGATAGCGGGAGACCCCTACGAGCAGTACTTC. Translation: CSAPTIAGDPYEQYF.

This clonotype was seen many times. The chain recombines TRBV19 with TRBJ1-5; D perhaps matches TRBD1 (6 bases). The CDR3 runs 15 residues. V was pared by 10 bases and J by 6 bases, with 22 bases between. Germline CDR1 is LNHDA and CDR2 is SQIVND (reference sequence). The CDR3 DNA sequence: TGTGCCACCAACGGACAGCCCTATGCTGGTCAGCCCCAGCATTTT. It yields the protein CATNGQPYAGQPQHF.

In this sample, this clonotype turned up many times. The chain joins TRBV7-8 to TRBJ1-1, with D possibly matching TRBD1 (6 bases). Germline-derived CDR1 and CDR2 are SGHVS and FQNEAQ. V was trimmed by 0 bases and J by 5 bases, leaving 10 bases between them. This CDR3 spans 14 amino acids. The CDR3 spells CASSLAGQGTEAFF. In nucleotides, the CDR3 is TGTGCCAGCAGCTTAGCAGGCCAGGGGACTGAAGCTTTCTTT.

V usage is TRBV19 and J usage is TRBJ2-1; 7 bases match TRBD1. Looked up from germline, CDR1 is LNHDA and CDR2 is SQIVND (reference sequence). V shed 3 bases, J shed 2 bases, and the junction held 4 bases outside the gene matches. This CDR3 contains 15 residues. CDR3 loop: CASSMAQGAYNEQFF. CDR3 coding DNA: TGTGCCAGTAGTATGGCGCAGGGGGCCTACAATGAGCAGTTCTTC.

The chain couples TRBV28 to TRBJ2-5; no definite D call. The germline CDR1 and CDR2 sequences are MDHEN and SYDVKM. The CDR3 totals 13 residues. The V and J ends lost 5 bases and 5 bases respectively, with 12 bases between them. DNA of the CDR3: TGTGCCAGCAGTCCGTACCCCCAGGAGACCCAGTACTTC. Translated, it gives CASSPYPQETQYF. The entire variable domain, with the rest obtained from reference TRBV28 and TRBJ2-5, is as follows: DVKVTQSSRYLVKRTGEKVFLECVQDMDHENMFWYRQDPGLGLRLIYFSYDVKMKEKGDIPEGYSVSREKKERFSLILESASTNQTSMYLCASSPYPQETQYFGPGTRLLVL.

The CDR3 here is CASSTASQGAYEQYF. The CDR3 DNA reads TGTGCCAGCAGTACTGCCTCTCAGGGTGCATACGAGCAGTACTTC. The chain joins TRBV6-5 to TRBJ2-7, with a possible D match to TRBD1 (5 bases). CDR3 size: 15 residues. Germline V gene data show CDR1 as MNHEY and CDR2 as SVGAGI. V was pared by 5 bases and J by 4 bases, with 18 bases between.

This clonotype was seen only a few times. This CDR3 reads CACPIAGPNTGELFF. DNA for the CDR3: TGTGCCTGCCCCATAGCGGGACCCAACACCGGGGAGCTGTTTTTT. This rearrangement joins TRBV30 to TRBJ2-2; 8 nucleotides align to TRBD2. CDR1 and CDR2 (germline): GTSNPN, SVGIG (reference sequence). Losses at the gene ends were 6 bases for V and 2 bases for J; bases not matched to a gene: 8. This CDR3 has 15 amino acids. Full variable domain (missing parts from reference TRBV30 and TRBJ2-2): SQTIHQWPATLVQPVGSPLSLECTVEGTSNPNLYWYRQAAGRGLQLLFYSVGIGQISSEVPQNLSASRPQDRQFILSSKKLLLSDSGFYLCACPIAGPNTGELFFGEGSRLTVL.

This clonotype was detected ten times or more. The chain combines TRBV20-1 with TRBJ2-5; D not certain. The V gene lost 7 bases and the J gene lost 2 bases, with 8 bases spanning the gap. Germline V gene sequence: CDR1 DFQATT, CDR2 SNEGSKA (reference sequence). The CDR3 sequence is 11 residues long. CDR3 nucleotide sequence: TGCAGTGGACTGAGGCAAGAGACCCAGTACTTC. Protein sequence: CSGLRQETQYF.

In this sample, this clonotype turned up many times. The CDR3 region has the DNA TGTGCCAGCAGCTTAGAAGCGGGAGGAGACAATGAGCAGTTCTTC. This gives the protein CASSLEAGGDNEQFF. The V call is TRBV7-6, the J call TRBJ2-1; TRBD2 agrees at 9 bases. This CDR3 contains 15 residues. In germline, CDR1 is SGHVS, CDR2 FNYEAQ. V shed 1 base and J 5 bases; nucleotides not matched to a gene: 3.